These 24 T cell receptor beta chains were all obtained from the same sample, sequenced in a study of shared clonotypes between healthy human individuals. Using immunoSEQ multiplex PCR, the repertoire was profiled, and TCRdb retains in-frame clones only, with some absent. The table has approximately 2,300,000 clones, around 92% seen once. Sequencing was performed on naive CD4+ T cells from PBMCs. The subset here: CD45RA+ positively selected. These receptors were obtained from a man aged 18 to 29 in good health. Some clones in this sample may be carry-over from other donors' samples.

Details on this clone: Within the sample, other DNA sequences also encode this same CDR3. V gene TRBV10-3 combines with J gene TRBJ1-1; unclear D gene. V dropped 6 bases and J dropped 2 bases, with 4 bases sitting between them. Germline V lookup: CDR1 ENHRY, CDR2 SYGVKD. The CDR3 is 11 amino acids. The CDR3 region has the DNA TGTGCCATCAGGGCAAACACTGAAGCTTTCTTT. Translating it yields CAIRANTEAFF.

The chain joins TRBV15 to TRBJ1-4; D gene ambiguous. CDR3 length: 16 amino acids. The V and J ends lost 1 base and 0 bases respectively, with 9 bases between them. The V gene's germline CDR1 is LNHNV and CDR2 YYDKDF (reference sequence). This chain's CDR3 is CATSRGEFATNEKLFF. In DNA form, the CDR3 reads TGTGCCACCAGCAGAGGGGAATTTGCAACTAATGAAAAACTGTTTTTT. Full variable domain (missing parts from reference TRBV15 and TRBJ1-4): DAMVIQNPRYQVTQFGKPVTLSCSQTLNHNVMYWYQQKSSQAPKLLFHYYDKDFNNEADTPDNFQSRRPNTSFCFLDIRSPGLGDTAMYLCATSRGEFATNEKLFFGSGTQLSVL.

The rearrangement uses TRBV6-1 and TRBJ2-1; 7 nucleotides align to TRBD2. J gave up 5 bases and V 8 bases, and 6 bases lay outside the gene matches. The V gene's germline CDR1 is MNHNS and CDR2 SASEGT. The CDR3 is 13 residues long. In nucleotides, the CDR3 is TGTGCCAGCGGGAGGGGTGTCCACAATGAGCAGTTCTTC. It is translated as CASGRGVHNEQFF.

CDR3 in amino acids: CASRSQGAPGGYTF. CDR3 coding DNA: TGTGCCAGCAGATCTCAAGGTGCCCCGGGTGGCTACACCTTC. The chain carries TRBV28 and TRBJ1-2; D not resolved. The CDR3 has 14 residues. Per the germline V gene, CDR1 is MDHEN and CDR2 is SYDVKM. Deletions cut 6 bases from V and 7 bases from J, with 18 bases between.

The chain is built from TRBV6-1 and TRBJ2-3; D gene unclear. Germline V gene data show CDR1 as MNHNS and CDR2 as SASEGT. Trimming shortened V by 2 bases and J by 6 bases, and 9 bases separated the two germline ends. CDR3 size: 13 residues. The CDR3: CASSERTGDTQYF. The CDR3 region has the DNA TGTGCCAGCAGTGAAAGAACTGGGGATACGCAGTATTTT.

The chain recombines TRBV19 with TRBJ1-5; D not certain. The V end was cut by 3 bases, the J end by 5 bases, with 14 bases between. Per the germline V gene, CDR1 is LNHDA and CDR2 is SQIVND (reference sequence). This CDR3 region has 15 residues. The CDR3 DNA reads TGTGCCAGTAGTATGGGTCCAACGCTGGATCAGCCCCAGCATTTT. This encodes CASSMGPTLDQPQHF.

The chain combines TRBV28 with TRBJ1-2; 9 bases are shared with TRBD1. The germline V gene encodes CDR1 MDHEN and CDR2 SYDVKM. This CDR3 has 15 amino acids. J lost 4 bases, V lost 3 bases, and 6 bases had no gene match. The CDR3 nucleotides read TGTGCCAGCAGTTTGGGGACAGGGTTTCGCTATGGCTACACCTTC. Translated: CASSLGTGFRYGYTF.

The V and J genes are TRBV4-1 and TRBJ1-4; D is ambiguous. Trimming pared 1 base from V and 3 bases from J, leaving 15 bases between. This CDR3 is built from 17 residues. CDR1 and CDR2 from the germline V gene are MGHRA and YSYEKL. The CDR3 DNA reads TGCGCCAGCAGCCAAGTACCGAGCAGCCAGGCTAATGAAAAACTGTTTTTT. It encodes CASSQVPSSQANEKLFF.

The rearrangement joins TRBV27 to TRBJ2-5; a weak D match, TRBD1 (5 bases). Germline CDR1 is MNHEY and CDR2 is SMNVEV (reference sequence). The V gene lost 8 bases and the J gene lost 9 bases, with 16 bases spanning the gap. This CDR3 spans 12 amino acids. The CDR3 here is CASVGAPGAQYF. Here the CDR3 DNA reads TGTGCCAGCGTAGGGGCCCCCGGTGCCCAGTACTTC.

The rearrangement uses TRBV6-1 and TRBJ1-4; maybe TRBD1 (5 bases). The ends were cut back, 5 bases at V and 3 bases at J, with 10 bases in the middle. The CDR3 covers 14 residues. Germline V gene data show CDR1 as MNHNS and CDR2 as SASEGT. The CDR3 protein is CASSTGGPNEKLFF. CDR3 DNA: TGTGCCAGCAGTACAGGAGGCCCTAATGAAAAACTGTTTTTT.

The chain carries TRBV27 and TRBJ1-5, with D hard to call. With 2 bases removed from V and 4 bases from J, the gap between germline ends came to 6 bases. The CDR3 length is 13 residues. Germline assignment: CDR1 MNHEY and CDR2 SMNVEV (reference sequence). CDR3 in DNA: TGTGCCAGCAGTTTACTTCTGAATCAGCCCCAGCATTTT. Translated, it gives CASSLLLNQPQHF.

In its sample, this clone was seen once. This chain joins TRBV28 and TRBJ1-1; possibly TRBD1 for D (5 bases). In germline, CDR1 is MDHEN, CDR2 SYDVKM. Trimming stripped 3 bases from V and 1 base from J, with 15 bases between. The CDR3 is 16 amino acids. CDR3 region: CASSFVGAPGNTEAFF. Written as DNA, the CDR3 is TGTGCCAGCAGTTTCGTAGGGGCCCCTGGGAACACTGAAGCTTTCTTT.

This sequence joins TRBV11-1 and TRBJ1-1; a weak D match, TRBD1 (5 bases). V was shortened by 1 base and J by 2 bases, with 11 bases between the two germline ends. Germline values: CDR1 SGHAT, CDR2 FQDESV (reference sequence). This CDR3 comprises 15 residues. The chain's CDR3 is CASSLVQGLNTEAFF. In DNA form, the CDR3 reads TGTGCCAGCAGCTTAGTGCAGGGACTTAACACTGAAGCTTTCTTT. Combining the CDR3 with reference TRBV11-1 and TRBJ1-1 gives the whole variable domain EAEVAQSPRYKITEKSQAVAFWCDPISGHATLYWYRQILGQGPELLVQFQDESVVDDSQLPKDRFSAERLKGVDSTLKIQPAELGDSAMYLCASSLVQGLNTEAFFGQGTRLTVV.

This clone came up once. This rearrangement joins TRBV28 to TRBJ2-7, with a tentative D call TRBD1 (6 bases). Trimming took off 5 bases at V and 2 bases at J, with 22 bases between the two ends. CDR3 length: 17 amino acids. CDR1 and CDR2 (germline): MDHEN, SYDVKM. The chain's CDR3 is CASSPPPGQGLTYEQYF. The CDR3 DNA reads TGTGCCAGCAGTCCCCCCCCCGGGCAGGGGCTCACCTACGAGCAGTACTTC.

This sequence joins TRBV5-1 and TRBJ2-1; 7 nucleotides align to TRBD1. In germline, CDR1 is SGHRS, CDR2 YFSETQ. The CDR3 runs to 17 residues. Losses at the gene ends were 4 bases for V and 4 bases for J; bases not matched to a gene: 14. CDR3 region: CASSAFPGQNVYNEQFF. DNA for the CDR3: TGCGCCAGCAGCGCGTTCCCGGGACAGAACGTTTACAATGAGCAGTTCTTC.

This clone was detected once. The chain couples TRBV5-1 to TRBJ2-7, with TRBD2 identical over 9 bases. Germline CDR1 and CDR2: SGHRS and YFSETQ. V trimming: 4 bases; J trimming: 3 bases; junction bases outside the gene matches: 17. The CDR3 runs 18 residues. The chain's CDR3 is CASSRSGSGSPGGYEQYF. The CDR3 DNA reads as TGCGCCAGCAGCCGAAGCGGTAGCGGGAGTCCGGGGGGCTACGAGCAGTACTTC. Drawing the rest from reference TRBV5-1 and TRBJ2-7, the complete variable domain is KAGVTQTPRYLIKTRGQQVTLSCSPISGHRSVSWYQQTPGQGLQFLFEYFSETQRNKGNFPGRFSGRQFSNSRSEMNVSTLELGDSALYLCASSRSGSGSPGGYEQYFGPGTRLTVT.

The chain joins TRBV7-2 to TRBJ2-7; 10 bases map to TRBD1. The germline CDR1 and CDR2 sequences are SGHTA and FQGNSA. V dropped 3 bases and J dropped 5; count of bases not matched to a gene: 7. This CDR3 is built from 15 residues. The CDR3, as DNA: TGTGCCAGCAGCTTTAGACAGGGGGCAACGGACGAGCAGTACTTC. It encodes CASSFRQGATDEQYF.

In its sample, this clone was seen once. This chain connects TRBV19 to TRBJ2-7, with 11 bases fitting TRBD1. In germline, CDR1 is LNHDA, CDR2 SQIVND (reference sequence). Losses at the gene ends were 5 bases for V and 0 bases for J; bases not matched to a gene: 3. CDR3 length: 15 residues. CDR3 in amino acids: CASSAGQGVSYEQYF. In DNA form, the CDR3 reads TGTGCCAGTAGTGCGGGACAGGGGGTCTCCTACGAGCAGTACTTC.

The chain carries TRBV7-3 and TRBJ2-3; the D gene is possibly TRBD1 (6 bases). Germline assignment: CDR1 SGHTA and CDR2 FQGTGA. This CDR3 contains 16 residues. V was pared by 1 base and J by 2 bases, with 13 bases between. The CDR3 loop reads CASSLNPGTYTDTQYF. The CDR3 coding sequence is TGTGCCAGCAGCTTAAACCCCGGGACATACACAGATACGCAGTATTTT. Using reference TRBV7-3 and TRBJ2-3 for the parts outside the CDR3, the full variable domain is GAGVSQTPSNKVTEKGKYVELRCDPISGHTALYWYRQSLGQGPEFLIYFQGTGAADDSGLPNDRFFAVRPEGSVSTLKIQRTERGDSAVYLCASSLNPGTYTDTQYFGPGTRLTVL.

The V gene is TRBV4-1, the J gene TRBJ1-4; 7 nucleotides align to TRBD1. Germline CDR1 and CDR2: MGHRA and YSYEKL. This CDR3 comprises 16 residues. V dropped 5 bases and J dropped 0; count of bases not matched to a gene: 6. CDR3 DNA sequence: TGCGCCAGCAGCGCGACAGGGATTGCAACTAATGAAAAACTGTTTTTT. It is translated as CASSATGIATNEKLFF.

The chain couples TRBV5-1 to TRBJ2-2; weak D call: TRBD2 (6 bases). Germline V gene sequence: CDR1 SGHRS, CDR2 YFSETQ. The CDR3 is 15 amino acids. V dropped 0 bases and J dropped 7 bases, with 13 bases sitting between them. The chain's CDR3 is CASSLESQGGGELFF. In DNA, the CDR3 is TGCGCCAGCAGCTTGGAATCTCAGGGAGGCGGGGAGCTGTTTTTT.

The chain combines TRBV2 with TRBJ1-5; TRBD1 is a possible D gene (6 bases). The V end was cut by 4 bases, the J end by 7 bases, with 17 bases between. This CDR3 is built from 15 residues. Per the germline V gene, CDR1 is SNHLY and CDR2 is FYNNEI. CDR3: CASSGMAGVRQPQHF. CDR3 nucleotides: TGTGCCAGCAGTGGAATGGCAGGGGTTCGGCAGCCCCAGCATTTT.

This clone appeared once. CDR3 in DNA: TGTGCCAGCAGTTACTCTTCCGGGACGTTAATCGATGGCTACACCTTC. It codes for CASSYSSGTLIDGYTF. This rearrangement joins TRBV6-5 to TRBJ1-2; a weak D match, TRBD1 (5 bases). CDR1 is MNHEY and CDR2 is SVGAGI in the germline V gene. The V gene lost 0 bases and the J gene lost 6 bases, with 17 bases spanning the gap. CDR3 length equals 16 residues.

The gene calls are TRBV7-6 and TRBJ2-3, with D perhaps given as TRBD1 or TRBD2 (6 bases each). Germline lookup yields CDR1 SGHVS and CDR2 FNYEAQ. V dropped 5 bases and J dropped 5 bases, with 14 bases sitting between them. The CDR3 is made up of 14 amino acids. The CDR3 loop reads CASSHGGLVDTQYF. As DNA, the CDR3 is TGTGCCAGCAGCCATGGGGGGCTAGTAGATACGCAGTATTTT. Full variable domain (rest looked up from reference TRBV7-6 and TRBJ2-3): GAGVSQSPRYKVTKRGQDVALRCDPISGHVSLYWYRQALGQGPEFLTYFNYEAQQDKSGLPNDRFSAERPEGSISTLTIQRTEQRDSAMYRCASSHGGLVDTQYFGPGTRLTVL.